This T cell receptor (beta chain) was recovered during a study of T cell responses to AZD1222 COVID-19 vaccine (dated by TCRdb to about 2021). Describing the broader study: Because spike-specific TCR depth and breadth did not differ between the two schedules, AZD1222 recipients who got a second dose at roughly 4 weeks were pooled with those who got a second dose at roughly 12 weeks. TCR sequencing covered 230 to 250 trial participants: 200 to 220 given two doses of AZD1222 and about 26 given two doses of MenACWY control vaccine. Trial participants were enrolled by age into 18-55, 56-69 and 70-plus year subgroups, with roughly 150, 30 and 60 TCR-sequenced participants respectively. Broad study findings and their caveats: The 56-69-year group was small, and its depth increase did not reach significance, likely because of low power. A significant rise in spike-specific TCR breadth and depth was observed after two AZD1222 doses relative to day 0 and relative to MenACWY recipients. The vaccine-associated CD4 TCRs covered the entire spike protein, and the dominant responses fell in regions 160-218 and 743-854. Participants were mostly white British and included more females than males, and it was suggested by the authors that clonal diversity may have been underestimated. Epitopes outside the regions mutated in the B.1.351 and B.1.1.7 variants were reportedly recognized by nearly half of the unique spike-specific TCRs. Only five or six AZD1222 recipients were SARS-CoV-2 seropositive at baseline, limiting conclusions about previously exposed vaccinees. Because no day 14 peak-response samples were available, the repertoires could be characterized only after the peak T cell response.

Trimming removed 4 bases from V and 4 bases from J; the gene matches leave 5 bases unexplained. The CDR3 sequence holds 14 residues, the cysteine and phenylalanine included. The sequence is cut down to CDR3 DNA, 42 bases in frame from base 1. The germline V gene supplies CDR1 SGDLS and CDR2 YYNGEE. What the time point label conveys for this sample: baseline before first vaccination. Samples from vaccinated people were obtained from the UK trials COV001 and COV002, which included a single-blind randomized controlled phase 2/3 trial of AZD1222 (ChAdOx1 nCoV-19) in healthy adults. For TCRbeta chain sequencing, PBMC samples from trial participants were taken at day 0 and at day 28 after the second dose. About this clone itself: This receptor's antigen is unknown. Base qualities are not at hand, and no much larger clone is one base apart.

The CDR3 regions of human TCRbeta chains were analyzed by immunosequencing. In the original analysis: TCRs in the repertoires were compared against a reference library of SARS-CoV-2-specific TCRs that had been generated with the MIRA antigen-specificity platform. Breadth was defined as the fraction of unique TCRs that were SARS-CoV-2-associated. Depth was defined as the fraction of total T cells that were SARS-CoV-2-associated. Using the MIRA data, each spike-specific TCR was assigned both to the spike region to which the TCR was reactive and to a CD4 or CD8 class. Log10-transformed breadth and depth values were compared by one-way ANOVA with Sidak's multiple comparisons tests. TCRdb took this table from immuneACCESS and kept in-frame rearrangements with V and J called. Such tables lack part of the clones; where checked against another copy, unresolved V genes explain under half of the gap, and the rest is unexplained. That table supplies the V and J calls and clone size; D and trimming were determined from the DNA. The sample has about 130,000 clones on record, approximately 88% of them singletons. Approximately 5.4% of the sample goes to the ten largest clones.

Specimen: peripheral blood, collected on day 0 of AZD1222 vaccination. This receptor was taken from an adult in good health. This receptor chain uses TRBV9 and TRBJ1-1; TRBD1 matches 9 bases in the middle. The sequence in DNA is TGTGCCAGCAGCCCAACAGGGGGCTCCACTGAAGCTTTCTTT. Its amino acids are CASSPTGGSTEAFF.